The 5 T cell receptor beta chains below come from one sample, sequenced in a study of post-analysis software for immune sequencing data. Whole-study findings and limits: A handful of TRBV segments were significantly more frequent in patients than in controls. TRBV5-6, TRBV5-1 and TRBV20-1 were among these segments.

No antigens are known for them. TCR beta cDNA libraries had unique molecular identifiers. A single record per CDR3 protein comes from TCRdb applying MiXCR to the PCR reads. The sample contains some 690,000 distinct CDR3 sequences, 59% of which appear only once. The sequenced sample was blood. The origin of the receptors is a girl aged 2 to 10 with multiple sclerosis.

In DNA form, the CDR3 reads TGTGCCAGCAGGGCCCACAGGGGCCCAGGCTACGAGCAGTACTTC. Its translation is CASRAHRGPGYEQYF. J is TRBJ2-5 and V is TRBV12-3 or TRBV12-4; 7 bases are a match to TRBD1. The assigned J gene may be wrong: the sequence end matches TRBJ2-7 better. The CDR3 has 15 residues.

This chain uses TRBV6-1 with TRBJ2-5; 7 nucleotides match TRBD1. The length of the CDR3 is 16 residues. CDR1 and CDR2 from the germline V gene are MNHNS and SASEGT. J was trimmed by 5 bases and V by 1 base; bases with no gene match: 10. CDR3: CASSEEKGARAETQYF. CDR3 coding DNA: TGTGCCAGCAGTGAAGAAAAGGGGGCCAGGGCTGAGACCCAGTACTTC.

The chain recombines TRBV5-1 with TRBJ2-5; perhaps TRBD1 as D (5 bases). The germline V gene has CDR1 SGHRS and CDR2 YFSETQ. The CDR3 contains 17 residues. The V end lost 4 bases, the J end lost 5 bases, and 24 bases lay between the germline ends. CDR3 sequence: CASSTIDPRGISETQYF. The DNA for the CDR3 is TGCGCCAGCAGCACGATCGACCCAAGGGGCATTTCGGAGACCCAGTACTTC.

The chain carries TRBV5-1 and TRBJ2-3, with D uncertain. CDR1 is SGHRS, CDR2 YFSETQ, per germline. This CDR3 comprises 13 residues. V was trimmed by 4 bases and J by 6 bases, leaving 12 bases between them. The CDR3 DNA reads as TGCGCCAGCAGCGCCTCCATTCTGGATACGCAGTATTTT. Translating gives CASSASILDTQYF.

The chain recombines TRBV18 with TRBJ2-3; 9 bases agree with TRBD1. The CDR3 runs 16 residues. Germline CDR1 is KGHSH and CDR2 is LQKENI. Losses at the gene ends were 3 bases for V and 3 bases for J; bases not matched to a gene: 7. CDR3 sequence: CASSPVGTGKTDTQYF. The CDR3 region has the DNA TGTGCCAGCTCACCGGTCGGGACAGGGAAGACAGATACGCAGTATTTT.